One sample yielded the 22 T cell receptor beta chains listed below, sequenced in a study of T cell responses to AZD1222 COVID-19 vaccine. Clones were sequenced by immunoSEQ multiplex PCR, and TCRdb holds only the in-frame ones, with some missing. The profile shows more than 85,000 clones, around nine tenths of them singletons. The sample in question was peripheral blood, obtained on day 0 of AZD1222 vaccination. These receptors were taken from an adult in good health.

The chain has TRBV9 and TRBJ2-5; the D gene is possibly TRBD1 (8 bases). The V and J ends lost 2 bases and 7 bases respectively, with 12 bases between them. Germline V gene data show CDR1 as SGDLS and CDR2 as YYNGEE. The CDR3 extends over 13 amino acids. The CDR3 bases are TGTGCCAGCAGCGTGGACAGGGAGGGGACCCAGTACTTC. This translates into CASSVDREGTQYF.

CDR3 region: CASSLSRIFSTEAFF. For the CDR3, the DNA is TGTGCCAGCAGCTTGTCCCGGATTTTCAGCACTGAAGCTTTCTTT. This chain uses TRBV5-4 with TRBJ1-1; D gene uncertain. The germline V gene has CDR1 SGHNT and CDR2 YYREEE (reference sequence). This CDR3 is 15 amino acids long. Trimming took 1 base from V and 4 from J, leaving 14 bases between them.

The CDR3 region is CASSSQIYEQYF. CDR3 bases: TGTGCCAGCAGTTCGCAAATCTACGAGCAGTACTTC. V gene TRBV12-3 or TRBV12-4 combines with J gene TRBJ2-7, with D unclear. This CDR3 is built from 12 residues. The V and J ends lost 4 bases and 3 bases respectively, with 7 bases between them.

The chain carries TRBV28 and TRBJ2-7; either TRBD1 or TRBD2 may supply D (5 bases each). Germline CDR1 is MDHEN and CDR2 is SYDVKM. Trimming took 6 bases from V and 3 from J, leaving 15 bases between them. CDR3 length: 14 residues. The CDR3 DNA reads as TGTGCCAGCAGGGGACCACCGCCCAACTACGAGCAGTACTTC. It specifies CASRGPPPNYEQYF. Full variable domain (outside the CDR3, taken from reference TRBV28 and TRBJ2-7): DVKVTQSSRYLVKRTGEKVFLECVQDMDHENMFWYRQDPGLGLRLIYFSYDVKMKEKGDIPEGYSVSREKKERFSLILESASTNQTSMYLCASRGPPPNYEQYFGPGTRLTVT.

The CDR3 DNA follows: TGCGCCAGCAGCCAGGGACTAGCGGGCACCGGGGAGCTGTTTTTT. Its translation is CASSQGLAGTGELFF. The V call is TRBV4-1, the J call TRBJ2-2; TRBD2 matches 12 bases. Trimming cost V 3 bases and J 4 bases; bases outside gene matches: 0. Germline assignment: CDR1 MGHRA and CDR2 YSYEKL. This CDR3 is built from 15 residues.

The rearrangement joins TRBV9 to TRBJ1-2, with D uncertain. Trimming took 0 bases from V and 2 from J, leaving 11 bases between them. Germline V gene data show CDR1 as SGDLS and CDR2 as YYNGEE. This CDR3 is built from 15 residues. This CDR3 reads CASSVAVNPNYGYTF. The CDR3 coding sequence is TGTGCCAGCAGCGTAGCTGTTAACCCCAACTATGGCTACACCTTC.

The chain uses TRBV5-1 and TRBJ1-6; tentative D call: TRBD1 (5 bases). Germline V gene data show CDR1 as SGHRS and CDR2 as YFSETQ. The CDR3 length is 14 residues. V was clipped by 0 bases and J by 9 bases, with 10 bases between them. In DNA form, the CDR3 reads TGCGCCAGCAGCTTGGGAGGGGCGAGTTCACCCCTCCACTTT. Translated: CASSLGGASSPLHF.

The chain joins TRBV4-1 to TRBJ2-7; D might be TRBD1 (6 bases). Trimming shortened V by 3 bases and J by 0 bases, and 12 bases separated the two germline ends. CDR1 and CDR2 from the germline V gene are MGHRA and YSYEKL. The CDR3 totals 15 residues. CDR3 coding DNA: TGCGCCAGCAGCCATTCCAGGGGCAGCTCCTACGAGCAGTACTTC. Amino acids: CASSHSRGSSYEQYF.

This clone was observed once. This chain links TRBV7-2 with TRBJ2-5, with D perhaps matching TRBD2 (5 bases). Trimming cost V 7 bases and J 4 bases, with 16 bases left between them. Germline CDR1 SGHTA, CDR2 FQGNSA. CDR3 length: 14 amino acids. The chain's CDR3 is CASTEIPLGETQYF. CDR3 nucleotide sequence: TGTGCCAGCACCGAGATCCCACTAGGAGAGACCCAGTACTTC.

In its sample, this clone was seen once. The chain combines TRBV30 with TRBJ2-7; 7 positions agree with TRBD2. The CDR3 is 14 residues long. CDR1 is GTSNPN and CDR2 is SVGIG in the germline V gene (reference sequence). The junction had 4 bases not matched to a gene; V was cut back by 0 bases and J by 2 bases. The CDR3 coding sequence is TGTGCCTGGAGTGTGTGGGAGGGCCCCTACGAGCAGTACTTC. Translation gives CAWSVWEGPYEQYF.

J is TRBJ1-5 and V is TRBV6-2 or TRBV6-3; a possible D gene is TRBD1 (5 bases). The germline V gene has CDR1 MNHEY and CDR2 SVGEGT. The ends were cut back, 2 bases at V and 0 bases at J, with 11 bases in the middle. This CDR3 has 16 residues. For the CDR3, the DNA is TGTGCCAGCAGTTACAATGGGGCGAATAGCAATCAGCCCCAGCATTTT. The encoded protein is CASSYNGANSNQPQHF.

V usage is TRBV28 and J usage is TRBJ1-1; the match to TRBD1 covers 9 bases. This CDR3 region has 15 residues. Trimming at V came to 8 bases and at J to 4 bases, leaving 11 bases not matched to a gene. Germline V gene data show CDR1 as MDHEN and CDR2 as SYDVKM. This CDR3 reads CASRPRTGESTEAFF. The CDR3 DNA is TGTGCCAGCCGCCCCCGGACAGGGGAATCCACTGAAGCTTTCTTT.

This chain links TRBV6-5 with TRBJ1-3, with 8 positions matching TRBD1. Per germline, CDR1 MNHEY and CDR2 SVGAGI. V trimming: 5 bases; J trimming: 4 bases; junction bases outside the gene matches: 1. This CDR3 has 13 residues. The CDR3 region has the DNA TGTGCCAGCAGTCGACAGGGGGGAAACACCATATATTTT. Its translation is CASSRQGGNTIYF.

The chain couples TRBV19 to TRBJ2-1; D remains unclear. This CDR3 has 11 residues. The V end lost 8 bases, the J end lost 4 bases, and 6 bases lay between the germline ends. Per germline, CDR1 LNHDA and CDR2 SQIVND (reference sequence). CDR3 in DNA: TGTGCCAGTGCCCGATACAATGAGCAGTTCTTC. Encoded protein: CASARYNEQFF.

The chain links TRBV6-1 to TRBJ1-1; D is ambiguous. The CDR3 is 8 residues long. Per the germline V gene, CDR1 is MNHNS and CDR2 is SASEGT. V was shortened by 3 bases and J by 11 bases, with 1 base between the two germline ends. CDR3 region: CASSEAFF. DNA of the CDR3: TGTGCCAGCAGTGAGGCTTTCTTT.

This sequence joins TRBV24-1 and TRBJ2-1; 14 bases are a match to TRBD2. This CDR3 comprises 15 residues. The germline CDR1 and CDR2 sequences are KGHDR and SFDVKD. Germline trimming cut 9 bases from V and 8 bases from J; bases unmatched to any gene: 8. The CDR3: CATPLGLAGVHEQFF. CDR3 coding DNA: TGTGCCACCCCCTTGGGACTAGCGGGAGTCCATGAGCAGTTCTTC.

This rearrangement joins TRBV2 to TRBJ2-7; D remains unclear. Germline V lookup: CDR1 SNHLY, CDR2 FYNNEI. Between the trimmed V and J ends, which lost 4 bases and 6 bases, there was a span of 13 bases. The CDR3 length is 13 residues. The CDR3 bases are TGTGCCAGCAGTGTCCTAACAGAGAGCGAGCAGTACTTC. Translated: CASSVLTESEQYF.

In DNA form, the CDR3 reads TGCGCCAGCAGCTCGACTAGCGGGAGGGGCACCGGGGAGCTGTTTTTT. This encodes CASSSTSGRGTGELFF. This chain connects TRBV5-1 to TRBJ2-2; 14 bases agree with TRBD2. The CDR3 runs 16 residues. With V trimmed by 3 bases and J by 4 bases, 2 bases remained unmatched. The V gene's germline CDR1 is SGHRS and CDR2 YFSETQ.

This clone was found a few times. The sample contains more than one DNA sequence encoding this CDR3. This chain connects TRBV28 to TRBJ1-5; D gene unclear. Trimming took off 6 bases at V and 0 bases at J, with 15 bases between the two ends. Germline loops: CDR1 MDHEN, CDR2 SYDVKM. CDR3 size: 16 residues. DNA for the CDR3: TGTGCCAGCAGCCCGGGAGGGAGGGATAGCAATCAGCCCCAGCATTTT. The encoded protein is CASSPGGRDSNQPQHF.

The chain uses TRBV7-9 and TRBJ1-4; TRBD1 is a possible D gene (6 bases). Trimming pared 5 bases from V and 8 bases from J, leaving 18 bases between. There are 15 residues in the CDR3. Germline V gene sequence: CDR1 SEHNR, CDR2 FQNEAQ (reference sequence). The CDR3 loop is CASSPEGGGTEKLFF. CDR3 in DNA: TGTGCCAGCAGCCCCGAAGGGGGGGGCACGGAAAAACTGTTTTTT. The entire variable domain, with the rest obtained from reference TRBV7-9 and TRBJ1-4, is as follows: DTGVSQNPRHKITKRGQNVTFRCDPISEHNRLYWYRQTLGQGPEFLTYFQNEAQLEKSRLLSDRFSAERPKGSFSTLEIQRTEQGDSAMYLCASSPEGGGTEKLFFGSGTQLSVL.

The chain has TRBV28 and TRBJ2-7; 11 bases line up with TRBD2. This CDR3 has 14 residues. From germline, CDR1 is MDHEN and CDR2 SYDVKM. Unmatched junction bases numbered 3, after V lost 6 bases and J lost 2 bases. The CDR3 is CASRLAGEAYEQYF. The CDR3 DNA follows: TGTGCCAGCAGACTAGCGGGGGAAGCCTACGAGCAGTACTTC.

The chain links TRBV7-6 to TRBJ1-3, with D uncertain. Per the germline V gene, CDR1 is SGHVS and CDR2 is FNYEAQ. The CDR3 totals 15 residues. The germline V and J ends were trimmed by 5 bases and 0 bases, with 11 bases remaining between them. The CDR3 protein is CASSRDGRSGNTIYF. CDR3 bases: TGTGCCAGCAGCCGAGACGGCCGCTCTGGAAACACCATATATTTT.